A selection of T cell receptor beta chains follows, all from one sample in a study of blood T cell repertoires in COVID-19. Clones were sequenced by immunoSEQ multiplex PCR, and TCRdb holds only the in-frame ones, with some missing. The sample contains approximately 500,000 clones, roughly 88% of which appear only once. The sequenced sample consisted of peripheral blood. These receptors were obtained from a human donor in a cohort sampled during active COVID-19. Each CDR3 is given with its conserved first and last residue. The D gene is left open where the match is weak. The listing skips clone size in some rows; elsewhere it reads once, few, many or a size class.

d_gene	abundance	v_gene	j_gene	CDR3nt	CDR3aa
NA	once	TRBV5-4	TRBJ1-3	TGTGCCAGCAGCTCAAACAGGGTTGGAAACACCATATATTTT	CASSSNRVGNTIYF
TRBD1	NA	TRBV7-2	TRBJ1-3	TGTGCCAGCAGCTTAACGCCGGGGACAGGGTCTGGAAACACCATATATTTT	CASSLTPGTGSGNTIYF
TRBD1	NA	TRBV3-1/TRBV3-2	TRBJ2-2	TGTGCCAGCAGCCCGGGACAGGGATCGGCCGGGGAGCTGTTTTTT	CASSPGQGSAGELFF
TRBD1	NA	TRBV30	TRBJ1-2	TGTGCCTGGATCACCCCCGGGACAGGGAACTATGGCTACACCTTC	CAWITPGTGNYGYTF
TRBD2	NA	TRBV7-8	TRBJ2-7	TGTGCCAGCAGCACCCGCCCCGGGACTAGCGGATCCTACGAGCAGTACTTC	CASSTRPGTSGSYEQYF
TRBD2	NA	TRBV5-1	TRBJ2-2	TGCGCCAGGACTAGCGGGAATGGGGACACCGGGGAGCTGTTTTTT	CARTSGNGDTGELFF
NA	NA	TRBV7-9	TRBJ1-2	TGTGCCAGCAGCTTGGGTGCGGATCCCCTTAACTATGGCTACACCTTC	CASSLGADPLNYGYTF
NA	few	TRBV5-6	TRBJ1-2	TGTGCCAGCAGCCTCGAGGCAGCTGGCTACACCTTC	CASSLEAAGYTF
NA	NA	TRBV19	TRBJ1-2	TGTGCCAGTAGACCCCAGGACCAGGGCTTGAACTATGGCTACACCTTC	CASRPQDQGLNYGYTF
NA	NA	TRBV12-3/TRBV12-4	TRBJ1-5	TGTGCCAGCAGTTCGCTCGGCCCTCTCAACGGAGTTTTT	CASSSLGPLNGVF
TRBD1	NA	TRBV9	TRBJ1-1	TGTGCCAGCAGCGTAGACCCCAGGGGGCGAACTGAAGCTTTCTTT	CASSVDPRGRTEAFF
NA	NA	TRBV2	TRBJ2-4	TGTGCCAGCAGTGAAGCCCCTATCGGAGCCAAAAACATTCAGTACTTC	CASSEAPIGAKNIQYF
TRBD1	NA	TRBV18	TRBJ1-5	TGTGCCAGCTCACCGGAGACAGGGGGTGGTCAGCCCCAGCATTTT	CASSPETGGGQPQHF
NA	NA	TRBV28	TRBJ2-2	TGTGCCAGCAGTTATCTTGGGGAGCTGTTTTTT	CASSYLGELFF
NA	NA	TRBV6-2/TRBV6-3	TRBJ2-5	TGTGCCAGCAGTTACTCTTCCAGGGGTTCTCAAGAGACCCAGTACTTC	CASSYSSRGSQETQYF
TRBD2	NA	TRBV19	TRBJ2-1	TGTGCCAGTAGTATCTTACCGAGCGGGAGCTACAATGAGCAGTTCTTC	CASSILPSGSYNEQFF
NA	NA	TRBV5-6	TRBJ2-6	TGTGCCAGCAGCATGGGCCTTACCCAGGGGTTCGGGGCCAACGTCCTGACTTTC	CASSMGLTQGFGANVLTF
TRBD1	NA	TRBV2	TRBJ1-5	TGTGCCAGCAAGTCGAATACAGGGGGAGGGAATCAGCCCCAGCATTTT	CASKSNTGGGNQPQHF
TRBD2	NA	TRBV2	TRBJ2-4	TGTGCCAGCAGCGGACTAGCGGGAGTCATTCAGTACTTC	CASSGLAGVIQYF
NA	once	TRBV7-2	TRBJ1-6	TGTGCCAGCAGCTCTCAGGGAGGAGGGAATAATTCACCCCTCCACTTT	CASSSQGGGNNSPLHF
NA	NA	TRBV7-2	TRBJ1-4	TGTGCCAGCACCCCAGATGCAACTAATGAAAAACTGTTTTTT	CASTPDATNEKLFF
NA	NA	TRBV30	TRBJ2-5	TGTGCCTGGAAAGCTCGGGAGACCCAGTACTTC	CAWKARETQYF
TRBD1	NA	TRBV6-1	TRBJ1-4	TGTGCCAGCAGTGAACGGGACAGGGGCGGTGAAAAACTGTTTTTT	CASSERDRGGEKLFF
NA	few	TRBV29-1	TRBJ1-3	TGCAGCGTTGATCGACAGCCAGCTGGAAACACCATATATTTT	CSVDRQPAGNTIYF
TRBD1	NA	TRBV7-9	TRBJ1-3	TGTGCCAGCAGCTCTTCCCTCGGGACAGGGGGATCAAGAAACACCATATATTTT	CASSSSLGTGGSRNTIYF
NA	NA	TRBV7-3	TRBJ1-1	TGTGCCAGCAGCTTCTGGGAGGGTACTGAAGCTTTCTTT	CASSFWEGTEAFF
NA	NA	TRBV28	TRBJ2-3	TGTGCCAGCAATATAGGGGGCACAGATACGCAGTATTTT	CASNIGGTDTQYF
NA	NA	TRBV18	TRBJ1-5	TGTGCCAGCTCACCCTACAGGGTCTGGAATCAGCCCCAGCATTTT	CASSPYRVWNQPQHF
NA	NA	TRBV21-1	TRBJ2-5	TGTGCCAGCAGCAGGCCTGACAGGGCCGGGGAGACCCAGTACTTC	CASSRPDRAGETQYF
TRBD2	NA	TRBV7-2	TRBJ2-3	TGTGCCAGCAGCTTACAAGCGGGAGAAACAGGAGATACGCAGTATTTT	CASSLQAGETGDTQYF
TRBD1	NA	TRBV7-3	TRBJ1-2	TGTGCCAGCAGCTTGTTTGTCAAGGGGGCCGGAGATGGCTACACCTTC	CASSLFVKGAGDGYTF
NA	NA	TRBV4-1	TRBJ2-3	TGCGCCAGCAGCCAGGTAGCGGCCGATATGGGAGATACGCAGTATTTT	CASSQVAADMGDTQYF
NA	NA	TRBV7-6	TRBJ1-1	TGTGCCAGCAGCTTAGCCCTCATCCACGGGCCGGGCGGGACTGAAGCTTTCTTT	CASSLALIHGPGGTEAFF
NA	NA	TRBV19	TRBJ1-2	TGTGCCAGTAGTAAGACAGGATATGGCTACACCTTC	CASSKTGYGYTF
NA	NA	TRBV3-1/TRBV3-2	TRBJ2-1	TGTGCCAGCAGCCAAGGGATTGGGGGAGGTCGGTACAATGAGCAGTTCTTC	CASSQGIGGGRYNEQFF